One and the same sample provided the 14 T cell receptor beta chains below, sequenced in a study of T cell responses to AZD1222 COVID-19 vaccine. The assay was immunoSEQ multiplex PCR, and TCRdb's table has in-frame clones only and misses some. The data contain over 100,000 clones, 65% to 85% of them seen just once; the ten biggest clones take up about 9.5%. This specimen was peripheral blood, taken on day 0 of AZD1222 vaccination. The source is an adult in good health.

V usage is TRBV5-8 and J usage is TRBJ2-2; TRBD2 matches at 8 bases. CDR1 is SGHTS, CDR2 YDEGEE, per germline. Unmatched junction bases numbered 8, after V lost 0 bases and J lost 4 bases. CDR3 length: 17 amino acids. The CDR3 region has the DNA TGTGCCAGCAGCTTGGACTCGGGGACTAGAGTCACCGGGGAGCTGTTTTTT. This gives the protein CASSLDSGTRVTGELFF. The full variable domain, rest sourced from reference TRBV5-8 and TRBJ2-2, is EAGVTQSPTHLIKTRGQQATLRCSPISGHTSVYWYQQALGLGLQFLLWYDEGEERNRGNFPPRFSGRQFPNYSSELNVNALELEDSALYLCASSLDSGTRVTGELFFGEGSRLTVL.

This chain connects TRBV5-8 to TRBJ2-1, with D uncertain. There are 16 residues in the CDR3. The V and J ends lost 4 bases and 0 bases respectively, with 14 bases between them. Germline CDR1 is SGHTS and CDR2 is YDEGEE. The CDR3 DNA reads TGTGCCAGCAGCCCCCCTGGTGGTAGCTCCTACAATGAGCAGTTCTTC. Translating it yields CASSPPGGSSYNEQFF.

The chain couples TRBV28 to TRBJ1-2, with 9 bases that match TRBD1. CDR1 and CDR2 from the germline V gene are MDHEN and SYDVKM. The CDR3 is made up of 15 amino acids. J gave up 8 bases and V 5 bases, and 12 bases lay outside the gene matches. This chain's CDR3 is CASSPHPGQGGGYTF. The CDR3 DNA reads TGTGCCAGCAGTCCGCACCCGGGACAGGGAGGAGGCTACACCTTC.

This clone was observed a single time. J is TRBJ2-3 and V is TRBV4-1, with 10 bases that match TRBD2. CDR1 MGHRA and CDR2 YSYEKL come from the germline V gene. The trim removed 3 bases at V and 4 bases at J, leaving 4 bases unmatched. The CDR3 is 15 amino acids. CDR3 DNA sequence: TGCGCCAGCAGCCACCTAGCGGGAGTAGCAGATACGCAGTATTTT. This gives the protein CASSHLAGVADTQYF.

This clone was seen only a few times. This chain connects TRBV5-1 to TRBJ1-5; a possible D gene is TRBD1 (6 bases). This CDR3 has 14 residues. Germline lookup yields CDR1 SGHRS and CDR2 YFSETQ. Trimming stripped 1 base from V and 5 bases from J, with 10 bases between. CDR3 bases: TGCGCCAGCAGCTTGACAGGGCGGGATCAGCCCCAGCATTTT. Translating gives CASSLTGRDQPQHF.

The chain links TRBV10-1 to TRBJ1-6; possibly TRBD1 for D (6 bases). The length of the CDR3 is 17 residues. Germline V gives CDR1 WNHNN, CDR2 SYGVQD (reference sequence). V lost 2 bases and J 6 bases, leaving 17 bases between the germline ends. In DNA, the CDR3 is TGCGCCAGCAGTGAGGACAGTTCGGTCAGGGGTAATTCACCCCTCCACTTT. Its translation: CASSEDSSVRGNSPLHF.

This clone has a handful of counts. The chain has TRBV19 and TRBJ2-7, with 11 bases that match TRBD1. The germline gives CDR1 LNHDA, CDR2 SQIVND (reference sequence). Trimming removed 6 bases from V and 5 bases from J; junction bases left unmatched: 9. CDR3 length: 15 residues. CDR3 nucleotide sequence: TGTGCCAGTAGGACGGGACAGGGGGTTTTCGACGAGCAGTACTTC. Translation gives CASRTGQGVFDEQYF.

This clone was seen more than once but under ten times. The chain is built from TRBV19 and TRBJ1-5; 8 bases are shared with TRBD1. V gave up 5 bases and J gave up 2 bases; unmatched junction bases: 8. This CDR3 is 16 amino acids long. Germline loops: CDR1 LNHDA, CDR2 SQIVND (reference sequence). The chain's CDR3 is CASSASGGIGNQPQHF. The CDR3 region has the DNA TGTGCCAGTAGTGCCTCAGGGGGCATTGGCAATCAGCCCCAGCATTTT.

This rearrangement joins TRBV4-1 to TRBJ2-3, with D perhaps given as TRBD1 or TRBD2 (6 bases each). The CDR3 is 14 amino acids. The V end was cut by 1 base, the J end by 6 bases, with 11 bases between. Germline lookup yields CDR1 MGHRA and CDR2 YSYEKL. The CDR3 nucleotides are TGCGCCAGCAGCCAAGCCCAGGGGAGGGATACGCAGTATTTT. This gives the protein CASSQAQGRDTQYF.

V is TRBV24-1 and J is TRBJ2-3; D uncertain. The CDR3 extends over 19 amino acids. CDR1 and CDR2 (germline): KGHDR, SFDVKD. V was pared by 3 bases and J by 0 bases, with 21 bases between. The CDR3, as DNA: TGTGCCACCAGTGATCCAACACGGGCGAACGCGTTTAGCACAGATACGCAGTATTTT. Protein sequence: CATSDPTRANAFSTDTQYF.

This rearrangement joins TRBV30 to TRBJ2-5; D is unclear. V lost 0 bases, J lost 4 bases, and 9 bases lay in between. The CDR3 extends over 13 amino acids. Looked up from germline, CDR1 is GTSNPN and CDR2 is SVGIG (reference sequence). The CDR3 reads CAWSVLFPETQYF. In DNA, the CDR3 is TGTGCCTGGAGTGTACTATTCCCAGAGACCCAGTACTTC.

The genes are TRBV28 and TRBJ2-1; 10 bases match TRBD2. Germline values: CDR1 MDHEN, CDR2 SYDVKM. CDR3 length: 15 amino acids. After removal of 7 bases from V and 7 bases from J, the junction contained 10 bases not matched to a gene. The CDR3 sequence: CASNNGASGGNEQFF. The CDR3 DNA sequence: TGTGCCAGCAATAATGGGGCTAGCGGGGGAAATGAGCAGTTCTTC.

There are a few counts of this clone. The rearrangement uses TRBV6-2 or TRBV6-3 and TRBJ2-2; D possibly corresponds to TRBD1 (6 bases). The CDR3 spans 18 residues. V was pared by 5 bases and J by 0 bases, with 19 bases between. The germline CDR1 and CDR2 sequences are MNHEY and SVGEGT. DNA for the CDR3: TGTGCCAGCAGTCGTCTTGGGCCGGACAGCGCGAACACCGGGGAGCTGTTTTTT. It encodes CASSRLGPDSANTGELFF.

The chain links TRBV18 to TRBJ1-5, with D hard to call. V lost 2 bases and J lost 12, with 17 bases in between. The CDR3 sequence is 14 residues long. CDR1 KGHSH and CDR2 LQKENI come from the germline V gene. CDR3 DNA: TGTGCCAGCTCACCAGGTCGTGGAGGGAGGCACCAGCATTTT. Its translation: CASSPGRGGRHQHF.